Listed below are T cell receptor beta chains from one sample, sequenced in a study of blood T cell repertoires in COVID-19. Sequencing was performed with immunoSEQ multiplex PCR; in TCRdb, only in-frame clones are kept and a portion is missing. The sample includes more than 9,000 clones, 85% to 90% seen only once; the top ten take around 22%. The sequenced sample consisted of peripheral blood. These receptors all come from a woman in her sixties or seventies with active COVID-19. Both conserved end residues are part of each CDR3. D genes are given only for firm matches. Clone size appears in some rows only: once, few, many, or a class for an expanded clone.

clone_size cdr3_length j_call v_call d_call cdr3_aa cdr3_nt
- 17 TRBJ1-6 TRBV5-1 - CASSSGISGDYNSPLHF TGCGCCAGCAGCTCTGGAATCTCGGGGGATTATAATTCACCCCTCCACTTT
- 16 TRBJ2-3 TRBV19 - CASSSPVGASPGTQYF TGTGCCAGTAGTTCCCCCGTCGGTGCTAGCCCCGGTACGCAGTATTTT
few 16 TRBJ1-1 TRBV28 - CASNSRKGGLDTEAFF TGTGCCAGCAACTCCAGGAAAGGGGGTTTGGACACTGAAGCTTTCTTT
- 14 TRBJ2-4 TRBV28 TRBD1 CASSPQGAENIQYF TGTGCCAGCAGTCCACAGGGGGCGGAAAACATTCAGTACTTC
- 13 TRBJ2-3 TRBV6-1 TRBD1 CASSEGGADTQYF TGTGCCAGCAGCGAAGGGGGCGCAGATACGCAGTATTTT
- 15 TRBJ2-2 TRBV7-8 TRBD2 CASSPRGGRTGELFF TGTGCCAGCAGCCCCCGCGGGGGGCGTACCGGGGAGCTGTTTTTT
- 13 TRBJ1-2 TRBV12-5 - CASGLRVPGHVTF TGTGCTAGTGGTTTGCGGGTTCCGGGACACGTCACCTTC
few 14 TRBJ2-5 TRBV27 TRBD1 CASRQGASGETQYF TGTGCCAGCAGGCAGGGGGCAAGTGGGGAGACCCAGTACTTC
- 17 TRBJ1-1 TRBV6-1 TRBD1 CASSVRDRGGLGTEAFF TGTGCCAGCAGTGTCCGGGACAGGGGCGGCCTGGGCACTGAAGCTTTCTTT
- 18 TRBJ2-1 TRBV23-1 TRBD2 CASSQYLAGVSYYNEQFF TGCGCCAGCAGTCAATATCTAGCGGGAGTTTCCTACTACAATGAGCAGTTCTTC
- 19 TRBJ2-1 TRBV5-1 TRBD2 CASSLPPSGLDIKGNEQFF TGCGCCAGCAGCCTGCCCCCATCCGGACTAGACATAAAGGGCAATGAGCAGTTCTTC
- 13 TRBJ1-2 TRBV6-5 - CASSYAQAGGYTF TGTGCCAGCAGTTATGCCCAGGCGGGCGGCTACACCTTC
- 14 TRBJ2-2 TRBV5-1 TRBD1 CASSLGRGPGELFF TGCGCCAGCAGCTTGGGCAGGGGGCCCGGGGAGCTGTTTTTT
- 16 TRBJ2-3 TRBV7-7 - CASSLPGLPKTDTQYF TGTGCCAGCAGTCTCCCGGGACTCCCGAAAACAGATACGCAGTATTTT
- 14 TRBJ2-2 TRBV5-4 - CASSLSGDTGELFF TGTGCCAGCAGCTTGAGCGGTGACACCGGGGAGCTGTTTTTT
- 14 TRBJ2-3 TRBV6-1 - CASSEVGFTDTQYF TGTGCCAGCAGTGAAGTTGGCTTCACAGATACGCAGTATTTT
- 14 TRBJ2-3 TRBV10-3 TRBD1 CAISAIRGQDTQYF TGTGCCATCAGTGCGATCAGGGGGCAAGATACGCAGTATTTT
- 14 TRBJ1-3 TRBV21-1 - CASKRRETGNTIYF TGTGCCAGCAAACGGAGGGAGACTGGAAACACCATATATTTT
- 14 TRBJ2-3 TRBV6-1 - CASSEANLKDTQYF TGTGCCAGCAGTGAAGCTAACTTGAAAGATACGCAGTATTTT
- 14 TRBJ1-2 TRBV27 TRBD1 CASSLDRGSYGYTF TGTGCCAGCAGTTTAGACAGGGGCTCCTATGGCTACACCTTC
once 15 TRBJ2-5 TRBV19 - CASSVQDDRSKTQYF TGTGCCAGTAGTGTACAAGACGACAGGTCCAAGACCCAGTACTTC
- 16 TRBJ1-1 TRBV19 - CASSISHGHSGTEAFF TGTGCCAGTAGTATCTCCCACGGACACTCTGGCACTGAAGCTTTCTTT
- 14 TRBJ2-1 TRBV6-1 TRBD2 CASSVAGSYNEQFF TGTGCCAGCAGTGTAGCGGGGAGCTACAATGAGCAGTTCTTC
once 16 TRBJ2-6 TRBV4-1 - CASSQDPLSGANVLTF TGCGCCAGCAGCCAAGACCCACTCTCTGGGGCCAACGTCCTGACTTTC
- 14 TRBJ1-6 TRBV10-2 - CASSQTDLNSPLHF TGCGCCAGCAGCCAGACAGATCTTAATTCACCCCTCCACTTT
- 16 TRBJ2-3 TRBV10-3 TRBD1 CAIRPRNGQGADTQYF TGTGCCATTCGGCCTAGAAACGGACAGGGGGCAGATACGCAGTATTTT
few 13 TRBJ1-2 TRBV1 - CTSIWGGFDGYTF TGCACCAGCATCTGGGGGGGGTTCGATGGCTACACCTTC
- 15 TRBJ1-1 TRBV2 - CASSVEKASGTEAFF TGTGCCAGCAGTGTAGAGAAAGCTTCGGGCACTGAAGCTTTCTTT
- 14 TRBJ2-3 TRBV6-4 TRBD1 CASSGTGGTDTQYF TGTGCCAGCAGTGGGACAGGGGGCACAGATACGCAGTATTTT
- 14 TRBJ2-7 TRBV28 - CASSSPAGDYEQYF TGTGCCAGCAGCAGCCCGGCAGGGGACTACGAGCAGTACTTC
few 16 TRBJ2-7 TRBV9 - CASSVGWTTQAYEQYF TGTGCCAGCAGCGTAGGTTGGACAACTCAAGCCTACGAGCAGTACTTC
- 15 TRBJ2-1 TRBV5-5 TRBD1 CASSFRDREAGEQFF TGTGCCAGCAGCTTCCGGGACAGGGAGGCGGGTGAGCAGTTCTTC
- 17 TRBJ2-2 TRBV4-2 TRBD1 CASSQAGTGLETGELFF TGTGCCAGCAGCCAGGCCGGGACAGGGTTGGAGACCGGGGAGCTGTTTTTT
once 12 TRBJ2-1 TRBV9 - CASSVSVDEQFF TGTGCCAGCAGCGTATCGGTCGATGAGCAGTTCTTC
- 15 TRBJ1-2 TRBV19 - CASSMVSQANYGYTF TGTGCCAGTAGTATGGTGTCACAGGCTAACTATGGCTACACCTTC
- 14 TRBJ1-3 TRBV18 - CASSTGLVGNTIYF TGTGCCAGCTCAACCGGGTTGGTAGGAAACACCATATATTTT
- 16 TRBJ1-1 TRBV10-2 - CASSVQGLNRNTEAFF TGCGCCAGCAGTGTACAGGGTCTGAACAGGAACACTGAAGCTTTCTTT
- 17 TRBJ1-1 TRBV5-6 TRBD1 CASSSPGPGQLNTEAFF TGTGCCAGCAGCTCTCCTGGACCGGGACAGCTGAACACTGAAGCTTTCTTT
- 14 TRBJ2-4 TRBV5-1 - CASSSGGAKNIQYF TGCGCCAGCAGCTCTGGGGGGGCCAAAAACATTCAGTACTTC
- 15 TRBJ2-5 TRBV9 TRBD1 CASSPGTETEETQYF TGTGCCAGCAGTCCCGGGACAGAGACTGAAGAGACCCAGTACTTC
few 16 TRBJ2-1 TRBV4-2 TRBD2 CASSLTSGSSYNEQFF TGTGCCAGCAGCCTGACTAGCGGGAGCTCCTACAATGAGCAGTTCTTC
- 17 TRBJ2-2 TRBV9 TRBD2 CASSVGGGALNTGELFF TGTGCCAGCAGCGTAGGCGGGGGGGCCCTGAACACCGGGGAGCTGTTTTTT
- 14 TRBJ2-5 TRBV7-9 TRBD1 CASSPDRGRETQYF TGTGCCAGCAGCCCGGACAGGGGTCGAGAGACCCAGTACTTC
- 13 TRBJ1-1 TRBV6-5 - CATRGGGNTEAFF TGTGCCACGCGGGGGGGCGGGAACACTGAAGCTTTCTTT
once 13 TRBJ1-4 TRBV19 TRBD1 CASSTTGGEKLFF TGTGCCAGTAGTACGACAGGGGGTGAAAAACTGTTTTTT
- 15 TRBJ1-1 TRBV11-2 - CASSLVGQGYTEAFF TGTGCCAGCAGCTTAGTAGGCCAGGGCTACACTGAAGCTTTCTTT
- 14 TRBJ1-6 TRBV9 - CASSVSREGSPLHF TGTGCCAGCAGCGTTTCCAGGGAAGGTTCACCCCTCCACTTT
- 14 TRBJ2-7 TRBV6-5 TRBD2 CASSGASGNYEQYF TGTGCCAGCAGCGGGGCTAGCGGCAACTACGAGCAGTACTTC
once 19 TRBJ2-2 TRBV27 - CASSSSFKGGRAPTGELFF TGTGCCAGCAGCAGCTCCTTTAAGGGGGGGCGAGCCCCCACCGGGGAGCTGTTTTTT
- 12 TRBJ2-5 TRBV7-2 - CASSFDQGTQYF TGTGCCAGCAGCTTCGATCAGGGGACCCAGTACTTC
- 14 TRBJ2-4 TRBV29-1 - CSVVGGLAKNIQYF TGCAGCGTCGTGGGGGGTCTAGCCAAAAACATTCAGTACTTC
- 14 TRBJ2-1 TRBV15 - CATSIGVNYNEQFF TGTGCCACCAGCATCGGGGTAAATTACAATGAGCAGTTCTTC
- 17 TRBJ2-6 TRBV7-7 TRBD1 CASSLGQGSSGANVLTF TGTGCCAGCAGCTTAGGACAGGGGTCTTCAGGGGCCAACGTCCTGACTTTC
- 19 TRBJ2-3 TRBV7-9 TRBD2 CASSSLLGTSGGWADTQYF TGTGCCAGCAGCTCCCTTCTCGGGACTAGCGGGGGATGGGCAGATACGCAGTATTTT